The 31 T cell receptor beta chains in this list originate from one sample, sequenced in a study of cytomegalovirus exposure and HLA in healthy donors. This PCR relied on a set of 60 Vbeta primers and 13 Jbeta primers. Measured with immunoSEQ multiplex PCR; TCRdb has only the in-frame clones, and not every one. The sample holds 90,000 to 120,000 clones; roughly 79% are singletons and the top ten take 5% to 6.5%. Source material: PBMCs. The receptors were gathered from a man in his 60s in good health and CMV-seropositive.

The chain links TRBV11-1 to TRBJ2-5; TRBD2 matches at 7 bases. CDR1 is SGHAT, CDR2 FQDESV, per germline (reference sequence). This CDR3 has 15 residues. The V segment lost 0 bases and the J segment 4 bases; nucleotides outside the gene matches: 5. The CDR3 loop is CASSLARGGGETQYF. In nucleotides, the CDR3 is TGTGCCAGCAGCTTAGCCCGGGGCGGGGGAGAGACCCAGTACTTC.

V usage is TRBV9 and J usage is TRBJ1-1, with D perhaps TRBD1 (5 bases). The CDR3 extends over 16 amino acids. Germline CDR1 SGDLS, CDR2 YYNGEE. V lost 0 bases and J 0 bases, leaving 12 bases between the germline ends. The CDR3 DNA follows: TGTGCCAGCAGCGTAGGATTGGCGGACATGAACACTGAAGCTTTCTTT. Translating it yields CASSVGLADMNTEAFF.

J is TRBJ2-2 and V is TRBV11-3; D perhaps matches TRBD1 (6 bases). The CDR3 has 15 residues. Germline V gene lookup returns CDR1 SGHNT and CDR2 YENEEA. Trimming removed 5 bases at V and 8 bases at J, with 18 bases between. CDR3 residues: CASSPPGTRGGELFF. CDR3 nucleotides: TGTGCCAGCAGCCCACCCGGGACAAGGGGAGGGGAGCTGTTTTTT.

This chain connects TRBV28 to TRBJ1-4, with D maybe TRBD1 (5 bases). The V gene's germline CDR1 is MDHEN and CDR2 SYDVKM. CDR3 size: 15 residues. Between the trimmed V and J ends, which lost 7 bases and 3 bases, there was a span of 15 bases. DNA for the CDR3: TGTGCCAGCAATTCTCCCGGGACTGCTAATGAAAAACTGTTTTTT. This sequence encodes CASNSPGTANEKLFF.

The chain joins TRBV12-5 to TRBJ1-1; D might be TRBD1 (5 bases). Germline CDR1 LGHNT, CDR2 FRNRAP. The CDR3 runs to 16 residues. Trimming shortened V by 3 bases and J by 1 base, and 15 bases separated the two germline ends. The CDR3 nucleotides read TGTGCTAGTGGTTTTTCTCCGGCAGGGCGGAACACTGAAGCTTTCTTT. It codes for CASGFSPAGRNTEAFF.

This chain uses TRBV2 with TRBJ2-5; possibly TRBD2 for D (6 bases). The CDR3 runs 15 residues. Germline V CDR1 and CDR2: SNHLY, FYNNEI. V was cut by 6 bases and J by 7 bases, with 21 bases left in between. The CDR3 loop reads CASRSDYPSAGTQYF. The CDR3 bases are TGTGCCAGCAGGTCAGACTACCCTAGCGCCGGGACCCAGTACTTC.

J is TRBJ1-3 and V is TRBV5-4, with TRBD1 matching 10 bases. CDR1 and CDR2 from the germline V gene are SGHNT and YYREEE (reference sequence). The V gene end was trimmed by 3 bases and the J gene end by 2 bases; junction bases not matched to a gene: 8. CDR3 length: 17 amino acids. CDR3 loop: CASSSKDRGLTGNTIYF. CDR3 DNA: TGTGCCAGCAGCTCCAAAGACAGGGGGCTAACTGGAAACACCATATATTTT.

With regard to this clone: A read error may produce the germline difference seen at one junction end. The chain is built from TRBV7-9 and TRBJ2-7, with D perhaps TRBD1 (6 bases). From germline, CDR1 is SEHNR and CDR2 FQNEAQ (reference sequence). The CDR3 is 12 amino acids. The CDR3 loop is CSSSPGHAEQYF. The CDR3, as DNA: TGTTCCAGCAGCCCGGGACATGCCGAGCAGTACTTC.

The chain links TRBV5-6 to TRBJ1-4; TRBD1 aligns across 11 bases. V was pared by 2 bases and J by 5 bases, with 2 bases of the junction left unmatched. Germline CDR1 and CDR2: SGHDT and YYEEEE. The CDR3 length is 15 residues. Here the CDR3 DNA reads TGTGCCAGCAGCTTAGGACAGGGGGCCAATGAAAAACTGTTTTTT. Translated, it gives CASSLGQGANEKLFF. The full variable domain, in which reference TRBV5-6 and TRBJ1-4 provide the parts outside the CDR3, is DAGVTQSPTHLIKTRGQQVTLRCSPKSGHDTVSWYQQALGQGPQFIFQYYEEEERQRGNFPDRFSGHQFPNYSSELNVNALLLGDSALYLCASSLGQGANEKLFFGSGTQLSVL.

The chain joins TRBV9 to TRBJ2-3, with 13 bases matching TRBD2. CDR3 length: 17 residues. With 3 bases clipped from V and 3 bases from J, the junction kept 7 bases outside the gene matches. From germline, CDR1 is SGDLS and CDR2 YYNGEE. CDR3 region: CASSATGLAGETDTQYF. For the CDR3, the DNA is TGTGCCAGCAGCGCCACCGGACTAGCGGGGGAAACAGATACGCAGTATTTT.

The chain is built from TRBV18 and TRBJ2-5; 14 bases map to TRBD2. The V gene end was trimmed by 0 bases and the J gene end by 5 bases; junction bases not matched to a gene: 8. Germline V gene lookup returns CDR1 KGHSH and CDR2 LQKENI. This CDR3 has 18 amino acids. CDR3 sequence: CASSPPKGLAGVKETQYF. The CDR3 bases are TGTGCCAGCTCACCACCCAAGGGACTAGCGGGGGTGAAGGAGACCCAGTACTTC.

This rearrangement joins TRBV5-1 to TRBJ1-2; 8 bases match TRBD1. Germline V gene data show CDR1 as SGHRS and CDR2 as YFSETQ. The CDR3 contains 16 residues. Trimming took 3 bases from V and 1 from J; bases not matched to a gene: 8. The CDR3 spells CASSYGRDRLNYGYTF. The DNA for the CDR3 is TGCGCCAGCAGCTATGGCCGGGACAGGCTTAACTATGGCTACACCTTC.

This chain links TRBV10-3 with TRBJ2-3, with no clear D. V shed 9 bases and J shed 2 bases, with 9 bases lying between them. The CDR3 sequence is 12 residues long. CDR1 is ENHRY and CDR2 is SYGVKD in the germline V gene. In DNA, the CDR3 is TGTGCCATTTCCCAGATCACAGATACGCAGTATTTT. Its protein product is CAISQITDTQYF.

The chain has TRBV6-1 and TRBJ1-2; D possibly corresponds to TRBD1 (6 bases). The germline V gene has CDR1 MNHNS and CDR2 SASEGT. The CDR3 runs 12 residues. V dropped 5 bases and J dropped 11 bases, with 15 bases sitting between them. The CDR3 DNA reads TGTGCCAGCAGTACCTCTAGGGGGGGATACACCTTC. This encodes CASSTSRGGYTF.

The rearrangement uses TRBV11-2 and TRBJ1-4; a weak D match, TRBD1 (6 bases). In germline, CDR1 is SGHAT, CDR2 FQNNGV. Trimming took off 1 base at V and 11 bases at J, with 14 bases between the two ends. The CDR3 extends over 14 amino acids. The CDR3 is CASSLGGGGGKLFF. CDR3 DNA sequence: TGTGCCAGCAGCTTAGGGGGCGGGGGCGGGAAACTGTTTTTT.

This clone came up a few times. J is TRBJ2-7 and V is TRBV13; 9 bases map to TRBD1. CDR1 PRHDT and CDR2 FYEKMQ come from the germline V gene (reference sequence). The J segment lost 0 bases and the V segment lost 3 bases, leaving 6 bases of the junction unmatched. The CDR3 runs to 16 residues. CDR3 bases: TGTGCCAGCAGCTTGACAGGGGGGCCTTACTCCTACGAGCAGTACTTC. It encodes CASSLTGGPYSYEQYF.

The J gene is TRBJ1-2, the V gene TRBV18, with D tentatively TRBD1 (6 bases). This CDR3 is 13 amino acids long. Germline lookup yields CDR1 KGHSH and CDR2 LQKENI. The ends were cut back, 3 bases at V and 8 bases at J, with 13 bases in the middle. The CDR3 region has the DNA TGTGCCAGCTCACCCCCACAGGGTGGCGGCTACACCTTC. Its translation is CASSPPQGGGYTF.

This clone was counted between two and nine times. This chain joins TRBV19 and TRBJ1-1; D gene uncertain. The CDR3 covers 17 residues. The V end was cut by 11 bases, the J end by 1 base, with 26 bases between. CDR1 and CDR2 (germline): LNHDA, SQIVND (reference sequence). In DNA form, the CDR3 reads TGTGCCTCTCGTTTCTCCTATTTTGAGCGCAGGAACACTGAAGCTTTCTTT. Its protein is CASRFSYFERRNTEAFF. The full variable domain, completed using reference TRBV19 and TRBJ1-1, is DGGITQSPKYLFRKEGQNVTLSCEQNLNHDAMYWYRQDPGQGLRLIYYSQIVNDFQKGDIAEGYSVSREKKESFPLTVTSAQKNPTAFYLCASRFSYFERRNTEAFFGQGTRLTVV.

The chain carries TRBV18 and TRBJ1-6; 9 positions agree with TRBD1. Per germline, CDR1 KGHSH and CDR2 LQKENI. The CDR3 totals 15 residues. V lost 4 bases, J lost 8 bases, and 6 bases stayed unmatched. The CDR3 reads CASSLDRGSDSPLHF. CDR3 coding DNA: TGTGCCAGCTCACTGGACAGGGGCTCAGATTCACCCCTCCACTTT.

This chain connects TRBV7-2 to TRBJ2-5, with 8 bases fitting TRBD2. The CDR3 is 16 amino acids. CDR1 is SGHTA, CDR2 FQGNSA, per germline. The V segment lost 1 base and the J segment 1 base; nucleotides outside the gene matches: 5. CDR3 sequence (DNA): TGTGCCAGCAGCTTAGGGCAGCGGGGGCCCCAAGAGACCCAGTACTTC. Encoded protein: CASSLGQRGPQETQYF.

The V and J genes are TRBV6-6 and TRBJ2-3; the D gene is possibly TRBD2 (6 bases). CDR3 length equals 15 residues. The V end lost 7 bases, the J end lost 2 bases, and 16 bases lay between the germline ends. CDR1 is MNHNY, CDR2 SVGAGI, per germline (reference sequence). The CDR3 is CASNRRGQVTDTQYF. The CDR3 DNA sequence: TGTGCCAGCAACCGGAGGGGCCAAGTCACAGATACGCAGTATTTT.

The chain employs TRBV6-1 and TRBJ1-2; TRBD1 matches at 10 bases. V was pared by 3 bases and J by 7 bases, with 8 bases of the junction left unmatched. Germline V gives CDR1 MNHNS, CDR2 SASEGT. CDR3 size: 15 residues. The CDR3: CASSDRDRGPGGYTF. The CDR3 DNA reads TGTGCCAGCAGTGATCGAGACAGGGGGCCGGGTGGCTACACCTTC.

This chain links TRBV7-7 with TRBJ2-5; 11 nucleotides line up with TRBD2. This CDR3 has 16 residues. V lost 2 bases and J lost 3; bases outside the gene matches: 5. Germline V gives CDR1 SSHAT, CDR2 FNYEAQ (reference sequence). CDR3 residues: CASSLLAGGGKETQYF. As DNA, the CDR3 is TGTGCCAGCAGCTTACTAGCGGGGGGTGGAAAAGAGACCCAGTACTTC.

The J gene is TRBJ1-2, the V gene TRBV6-1; TRBD1 agrees at 9 bases. The germline gives CDR1 MNHNS, CDR2 SASEGT. There are 14 residues in the CDR3. V was clipped by 6 bases and J by 2 bases; unmatched bases: 4. The CDR3, as DNA: TGTGCCAGCAGGGGGGGGACAGGGAACTATGGCTACACCTTC. Translating it yields CASRGGTGNYGYTF.

The J gene is TRBJ1-4, the V gene TRBV6-1; possibly TRBD1 for D (5 bases). The CDR3 runs 14 residues. V gave up 7 bases and J gave up 12 bases, with 21 bases separating them. Germline V gives CDR1 MNHNS, CDR2 SASEGT. The CDR3 DNA sequence: TGTGCCAGCACGCAGACAGTAGGGCCGAAGGAACTGTTTTTT. This translates into CASTQTVGPKELFF.

This sequence joins TRBV9 and TRBJ1-1; D is undetermined. Germline CDR1 is SGDLS and CDR2 is YYNGEE. The CDR3 has 14 amino acids. The V gene lost 3 bases and the J gene lost 1 base, with 10 bases spanning the gap. CDR3 region: CASSGGFRNTEAFF. CDR3 nucleotides: TGTGCCAGCAGCGGAGGATTCAGGAACACTGAAGCTTTCTTT.

With respect to this clone: An end of the junction does not agree with germline; a read error may underlie this. The chain recombines TRBV4-1 with TRBJ1-5; 8 bases line up with TRBD1. The CDR3 is made up of 16 amino acids. Germline-derived CDR1 and CDR2 are MGHRA and YSYEKL. CDR3 DNA sequence: TGTGCCAGCAGCCAAGCCGCGGACAGGGTCGGTCAGCCCCAGCATTTT. Its translation is CASSQAADRVGQPQHF.

The chain has TRBV6-5 and TRBJ1-3; D uncertain. V was pared by 2 bases and J by 0 bases, with 8 bases between. The CDR3 sequence is 15 residues long. Germline-derived CDR1 and CDR2 are MNHEY and SVGAGI. CDR3 sequence: CASSYGRPSGNTIYF. The CDR3 nucleotides read TGTGCCAGCAGTTACGGGAGGCCCTCTGGAAACACCATATATTTT.

In this sample, this clone turned up a few times. In DNA form, the CDR3 reads TGCGCCAGCAGCCAAGACCGGGACAGATCGGCTGAAGCTTTCTTT. This encodes CASSQDRDRSAEAFF. The gene calls are TRBV4-3 and TRBJ1-1; the match to TRBD1 covers 7 bases. The CDR3 covers 15 residues. Per the germline V gene, CDR1 is LGHNA and CDR2 is YSLEER. The junction had 7 bases not matched to a gene; V was cut back by 0 bases and J by 6 bases.

CDR3 DNA: TGTGCCAGTAGTATAGCCCAGACATTTACTCACGAGCAGTACTTC. Encoded protein: CASSIAQTFTHEQYF. The chain couples TRBV19 to TRBJ2-7; D is unclear. Germline CDR1 reads LNHDA; CDR2 reads SQIVND (reference sequence). The CDR3 is 15 amino acids. V gave up 1 base and J gave up 5 bases, with 15 bases separating them.

This chain uses TRBV6-5 with TRBJ1-6; 8 nucleotides match TRBD1. Germline V gives CDR1 MNHEY, CDR2 SVGAGI. The ends lost 4 bases at V and 5 bases at J; junction bases unmatched: 1. The CDR3 spans 14 residues. CDR3 nucleotide sequence: TGTGCCAGCAGTTCGGGACAGGATAATTCACCCCTCCACTTT. Translating it yields CASSSGQDNSPLHF.